This paragraph covers one T cell receptor (beta chain) sequence. The antigen is unknown. Repertoires were generated with immunoSEQ multiplex PCR, while TCRdb's copy carries only in-frame clones and drops some. The sample records some 160,000 clones, 70% to 90% being singletons. These data come from a study of T cell responses to AZD1222 COVID-19 vaccine. Notes on the study in general: Females outnumbered males among donors, who were mostly white British; clonal diversity was possibly underestimated.

The germline V gene has CDR1 DFQATT and CDR2 SNEGSKA (reference sequence). Trimming took 1 base from V and 11 from J, leaving 11 bases between them. The CDR3 covers 11 residues. The chain couples TRBV20-1 to TRBJ1-2; D gene unclear. This TCR was recovered from an adult who received the AZD1222 COVID-19 vaccine. The sample consisted of peripheral blood, taken 28 days after the second AZD1222 dose. In DNA, the CDR3 is TGCAGTGCTAGAGCCCGAGGGAGATACACCTTC. The encoded protein is CSARARGRYTF.